One TCR beta chain is described in this entry. V lost 2 bases and J 0 bases, leaving 8 bases between the germline ends. The length of the CDR3 is 16 residues. Germline V lookup: CDR1 LGHNT, CDR2 FRNRAP. Sequencing was performed with immunoSEQ multiplex PCR; in TCRdb, only in-frame clones are kept and a portion is missing. Of a few hundred thousand clones listed, about 91% are singletons. The data were obtained in a study of blood T cell repertoires in COVID-19. Source material: PBMCs or T cells enriched from blood (not recorded which). V usage is TRBV12-5 and J usage is TRBJ2-6; D is ambiguous. This receptor was obtained from a man between 18 and 29 years old with acute COVID-19. As DNA, the CDR3 is TGTGCTAGTGGTTTGACGACAACCTCTGGGGCCAACGTCCTGACTTTC. Encoded protein: CASGLTTTSGANVLTF.